The clone carrying this TCR beta chain came up once. The CDR3 does not end in the conserved phenylalanine or tryptophan, so this is likely a read error. Time point here: patch test 1, 2 weeks after DPC sensitization. Treatment here: therapeutic diphenylcyclopropenone sensitization with weekly scalp DPC. TCRdb recomputed calls from the RACE reads with MiXCR, one row per CDR3 protein. The sample contains some 82,000 distinct CDR3 sequences, roughly 10% of which appear only once. The data stem from a study of human T cells and chemical hapten exposure. Germline CDR1 reads MNHEY; CDR2 reads SMNVEV (reference sequence). V was pared by 5 bases and J by 2 bases, with 16 bases between. The CDR3 is 15 residues long.

The rearrangement uses TRBV27 and TRBJ2-7; TRBD1 is a possible D gene (5 bases). Sequencing used whole blood, obtained in connection with sensitization to the hapten diphenylcyclopropenone (DPC). This TCR was recovered from a woman aged 50 to 60 with alopecia areata. Some clones in this sample may be carry-over from other donors' samples. CDR3 amino acids: CASSHLGPTPYEQYS. Here the CDR3 DNA reads TGTGCCAGCAGTCATCTGGGGCCCACGCCCTACGAGCAGTACTCC.